The rows below give T cell receptor beta chains drawn from one sample of a study of shared clonotypes between healthy human individuals. Using immunoSEQ multiplex PCR, the repertoire was profiled, and TCRdb retains in-frame clones only, with some absent. The data show about 1.9 million clones, around 93% seen once. The specimen was naive CD8+ T cells from PBMCs. These receptor sequences come from a man aged 18 to 29 in good health. Some clones in this sample may be carry-over from other donors' samples. Each CDR3 is given with its conserved first and last residue. The order of the fields is CDR3 DNA, CDR3 protein, V gene, clone size, D gene, J gene. D genes are given only for firm matches. Only part of the rows carry a size: once, few, many, or a class if the clone is expanded.

DNA: TGTGCCAGCAGTTTATGGACTTCCAATGAGCAGTTCTTC; CDR3: CASSLWTSNEQFF; V: TRBV27; size: -; D: -; J: TRBJ2-1
DNA: TGTGCCAGTAGTATAGGTCGAATGAATGTGAACACTGAAGCTTTCTTT; CDR3: CASSIGRMNVNTEAFF; V: TRBV19; size: -; D: -; J: TRBJ1-1
DNA: TGTGCCAGCAGCGTCGCAGGGGGCCAGAACACTGAAGCTTTCTTT; CDR3: CASSVAGGQNTEAFF; V: TRBV7-3; size: -; D: TRBD1; J: TRBJ1-1
DNA: TGTGCCAGCAGTCTGGACACCGGGGAGCTGTTTTTT; CDR3: CASSLDTGELFF; V: TRBV6-5; size: -; D: -; J: TRBJ2-2
DNA: TGTGCCAGCAGTTACTCTCAACAGGGGCCGGGGGAGCAGTACTTC; CDR3: CASSYSQQGPGEQYF; V: TRBV6-6; size: -; D: TRBD1; J: TRBJ2-7
DNA: TGTGCCAGTAGTATCGGACTAGCGGGAGACTACGAGCAGTACTTC; CDR3: CASSIGLAGDYEQYF; V: TRBV19; size: -; D: TRBD2; J: TRBJ2-7
DNA: TGTGCCAGCAGCCATCGGGACAGAGGACTTTCGTTCAGTGAGCAGTACTTC; CDR3: CASSHRDRGLSFSEQYF; V: TRBV14; size: once; D: TRBD1; J: TRBJ2-7
DNA: TGCGCCAGCAGCTTGACAGGAGTCGGACCTGGCGAGCAGTACTTC; CDR3: CASSLTGVGPGEQYF; V: TRBV5-1; size: -; D: -; J: TRBJ2-7
DNA: TGTGCCAGCAGCCGGGAACCTTTTAGCTCTGGAAACACCATATATTTT; CDR3: CASSREPFSSGNTIYF; V: TRBV28; size: -; D: -; J: TRBJ1-3
DNA: TGCGCCAGCAGCAGCGGACTAGCGGGAGTTAACACCGGGGAGCTGTTTTTT; CDR3: CASSSGLAGVNTGELFF; V: TRBV5-1; size: -; D: TRBD2; J: TRBJ2-2
DNA: TGTGCCAGCTTCTTCCCGAGTCCCCCGAAGGCAGATACGCAGTATTTT; CDR3: CASFFPSPPKADTQYF; V: TRBV2; size: -; D: -; J: TRBJ2-3
DNA: TGTGCCAGCAGTTTATCCGGTGCAGGGCCCTATGGCTACACCTTC; CDR3: CASSLSGAGPYGYTF; V: TRBV27; size: -; D: -; J: TRBJ1-2
DNA: TGTGCCAGCGCGGCCGGGGTCCCCCCCTACGAGCAGTACTTC; CDR3: CASAAGVPPYEQYF; V: TRBV6-5; size: -; D: -; J: TRBJ2-7
DNA: TGTGCCACCAGCCCACGATGGGACAGTTTGAGCTACACCTTC; CDR3: CATSPRWDSLSYTF; V: TRBV15; size: -; D: TRBD1; J: TRBJ1-2
DNA: TGCAGCGTTGAAGGGGGACTAGCAAACTCCTACAATGAGCAGTTCTTC; CDR3: CSVEGGLANSYNEQFF; V: TRBV29-1; size: -; D: TRBD2; J: TRBJ2-1
DNA: TGCGCCAGCAGCCAAGTGACAGGGCCCTACTACGAGCAGTACTTC; CDR3: CASSQVTGPYYEQYF; V: TRBV4-1; size: -; D: TRBD1; J: TRBJ2-7
DNA: TGTGCCAGCAGCGAGGGGCTATCGTACAATGAGCAGTTCTTC; CDR3: CASSEGLSYNEQFF; V: TRBV9; size: -; D: -; J: TRBJ2-1
DNA: TGTGCCAGCAGCTATCACCCTAGCGGGAGTGGTTACGAGCAGTACTTC; CDR3: CASSYHPSGSGYEQYF; V: TRBV7-9; size: -; D: TRBD2; J: TRBJ2-7
DNA: TGCGCCAGCAGCCCAACACAGGGGGCTTCGACTGAAGCTTTCTTT; CDR3: CASSPTQGASTEAFF; V: TRBV5-1; size: -; D: TRBD1; J: TRBJ1-1
DNA: TGTGCCAGCAGCTTAATAGGGACAGGGGAAGAGACCCAGTACTTC; CDR3: CASSLIGTGEETQYF; V: TRBV7-2; size: -; D: TRBD1; J: TRBJ2-5
DNA: TGTGCCAGCAGCCTCCCCGGGACAGCCCTCAGTAAGGCAACTAATGAAAAACTGTTTTTT; CDR3: CASSLPGTALSKATNEKLFF; V: TRBV27; size: -; D: TRBD1; J: TRBJ1-4
DNA: TGTGCCAGCAGGGTAGGTTGGCGGACCCAGTACTTC; CDR3: CASRVGWRTQYF; V: TRBV7-6; size: -; D: -; J: TRBJ2-5
DNA: TGTGCCAGCAGCCCCAGTACAGGAAACCAAGATGGTAACACTGAAGCTTTCTTT; CDR3: CASSPSTGNQDGNTEAFF; V: TRBV13; size: -; D: -; J: TRBJ1-1
DNA: TGTGCCAGCAGCGTAGGTCTAGCGGGAGTCTCTGAGCAGTTCTTC; CDR3: CASSVGLAGVSEQFF; V: TRBV9; size: -; D: TRBD2; J: TRBJ2-1
DNA: TGTGCCAGCAACGGGGGAGGACCTGGAAACACCATATATTTT; CDR3: CASNGGGPGNTIYF; V: TRBV28; size: -; D: -; J: TRBJ1-3
DNA: TGTGCCAGCAGCCGTAAGGACAGGGAAGGCGCAGATACGCAGTATTTT; CDR3: CASSRKDREGADTQYF; V: TRBV7-3; size: -; D: TRBD1; J: TRBJ2-3
DNA: TGTGCCAGTAGTATGGGCCTATACGAAGAGACCCAGTACTTC; CDR3: CASSMGLYEETQYF; V: TRBV19; size: once; D: -; J: TRBJ2-5
DNA: TGCGCCAGCAGCCCTCGACTAGCGATGGGCACAGATACGCAGTATTTT; CDR3: CASSPRLAMGTDTQYF; V: TRBV4-1; size: -; D: TRBD2; J: TRBJ2-3
DNA: TGTGCCAGCAGCTTATCCGGAGGGGGCTACACTGAAGCTTTCTTT; CDR3: CASSLSGGGYTEAFF; V: TRBV7-3; size: -; D: TRBD1; J: TRBJ1-1
DNA: TGCGCCAGCAGCCAAGTTTTCAAAATCTCTAACTATGGCTACACCTTC; CDR3: CASSQVFKISNYGYTF; V: TRBV4-1; size: -; D: -; J: TRBJ1-2
DNA: TGTGCCAGCAGCTTAGGGACTAGCGGGAGCCTTTATCATGAGCAGTTCTTC; CDR3: CASSLGTSGSLYHEQFF; V: TRBV5-6; size: -; D: TRBD2; J: TRBJ2-1
DNA: TGTGCCAGCAGTGAATTTGTAGGTCTCGGCGATGAGCAGTTCTTC; CDR3: CASSEFVGLGDEQFF; V: TRBV2; size: -; D: -; J: TRBJ2-1
DNA: TGTGCCAGCAGCGTAGTAGGACTAGGGACCGGGGAGCTGTTTTTT; CDR3: CASSVVGLGTGELFF; V: TRBV9; size: -; D: TRBD2; J: TRBJ2-2
DNA: TGTGCCAGCAGCAGAACTGCCGGGACAGACAATCAGCCCCAGCATTTT; CDR3: CASSRTAGTDNQPQHF; V: TRBV28; size: -; D: TRBD1; J: TRBJ1-5
DNA: TGCGCCAGCAGCCACCCGGCTACTAATGAAAAACTGTTTTTT; CDR3: CASSHPATNEKLFF; V: TRBV4-1; size: -; D: -; J: TRBJ1-4
DNA: TGTGCCAGCAGCCTAAGGGGACCGTATTCCTACGAGCAGTACTTC; CDR3: CASSLRGPYSYEQYF; V: TRBV27; size: once; D: -; J: TRBJ2-7
DNA: TGTGCCAGCCCAGTGGATGAGAACTCCCGAAATGAGCAGTTCTTC; CDR3: CASPVDENSRNEQFF; V: TRBV6-1; size: -; D: -; J: TRBJ2-1
DNA: TGTGCCAGCAGCCCTAGGGAGGGACTCCACACCTACGAGCAGTACTTC; CDR3: CASSPREGLHTYEQYF; V: TRBV7-9; size: -; D: TRBD2; J: TRBJ2-7
DNA: TGTGCCAGCAGCCGTTTGGGCGGGAGAGACAATGAGCAGTTCTTC; CDR3: CASSRLGGRDNEQFF; V: TRBV11-3; size: -; D: TRBD2; J: TRBJ2-1
DNA: TGCAGCGCCACGGGAGCCAAAAACATTCAGTACTTC; CDR3: CSATGAKNIQYF; V: TRBV29-1; size: -; D: -; J: TRBJ2-4
DNA: TGTGCCAGTAGTATAGATCCAGGGGAGAGTGTATGGGCCCAGCATTTT; CDR3: CASSIDPGESVWAQHF; V: TRBV19; size: -; D: -; J: TRBJ1-5
DNA: TGTGCCAGCAGCGTAGGCGACACCTACGAGCAGTACTTC; CDR3: CASSVGDTYEQYF; V: TRBV9; size: once; D: -; J: TRBJ2-7